Presented here are 14 T cell receptor beta chains from one specimen sequenced in a study of technical replicates of blood from a handful of donors. The table came from immunoSEQ multiplex PCR; TCRdb's copy has only in-frame clones and leaves some out. In the table there are about 98,000 clones, approximately 96% of which are singletons. What was sequenced was T cells isolated from PBMCs. Receptors were obtained from a human donor in good health.

This rearrangement joins TRBV29-1 to TRBJ2-7, with TRBD1 matching 8 bases. The CDR3 has 13 residues. J was trimmed by 7 bases and V by 1 base; bases with no gene match: 6. Germline CDR1 SQVTM, CDR2 ANQGSEA. CDR3 amino acids: CSVEGLRTGEQYF. CDR3 DNA sequence: TGCAGCGTTGAAGGACTACGGACAGGGGAGCAGTACTTC.

The chain recombines TRBV29-1 with TRBJ2-2, with TRBD1 matching over 7 bases. This CDR3 contains 14 residues. J was trimmed by 6 bases and V by 3 bases; bases with no gene match: 7. Germline V lookup: CDR1 SQVTM, CDR2 ANQGSEA. CDR3 DNA sequence: TGCAGCGTTGATGATAAGGGGGCGGCCGGGGAGCTGTTTTTT. Encoded protein: CSVDDKGAAGELFF.

This rearrangement joins TRBV9 to TRBJ1-1; D may be TRBD1 (5 bases). This CDR3 is 15 amino acids long. CDR1 SGDLS and CDR2 YYNGEE come from the germline V gene. Trimming took 3 bases from V and 0 from J, leaving 12 bases between them. The CDR3 loop reads CASSGGHLMNTEAFF. CDR3 in DNA: TGTGCCAGCAGCGGAGGACACCTCATGAACACTGAAGCTTTCTTT.

The gene calls are TRBV4-1 and TRBJ2-7, with D unclear. Trimming pared 1 base from V and 4 bases from J, leaving 8 bases between. The CDR3 has 13 residues. CDR1 is MGHRA, CDR2 YSYEKL, per germline. The CDR3 DNA sequence: TGCGCCAGCAGCCAAGTCGGTCCTTACGAGCAGTACTTC. It specifies CASSQVGPYEQYF.

The chain uses TRBV30 and TRBJ1-4; no clear D. Looked up from germline, CDR1 is GTSNPN and CDR2 is SVGIG (reference sequence). CDR3 length: 15 residues. V shed 3 bases and J shed 4 bases, with 15 bases lying between them. CDR3 DNA sequence: TGTGCCTGGAGCGGGGAGGTGGCAATTAATGAAAAACTGTTTTTT. Translation: CAWSGEVAINEKLFF.

This sequence joins TRBV14 and TRBJ1-2, with a weak D call TRBD1 (6 bases). The CDR3 runs 14 residues. Deletions cut 1 base from V and 7 bases from J, with 13 bases between. The germline V gene encodes CDR1 SGHDN and CDR2 FVKESK. CDR3 protein: CASSQVAGAGGYTF. The DNA of the CDR3 is TGTGCCAGCAGCCAAGTAGCGGGGGCAGGTGGCTACACCTTC.

This chain uses TRBV19 with TRBJ2-3; D is unresolved. The germline gives CDR1 LNHDA, CDR2 SQIVND (reference sequence). V lost 0 bases, J lost 7 bases, and 5 bases lay in between. This CDR3 contains 12 residues. The CDR3 nucleotides are TGTGCCAGTAGTATAGATCCCTATACGCAGTATTTT. This gives the protein CASSIDPYTQYF.

V gene TRBV7-9 combines with J gene TRBJ1-1; a possible D gene is TRBD1 (5 bases). This CDR3 spans 15 amino acids. Germline V CDR1 and CDR2: SEHNR, FQNEAQ (reference sequence). The V end was cut by 4 bases, the J end by 0 bases, with 12 bases between. In nucleotides, the CDR3 is TGTGCCAGCAGCTACAAGGGGCCGTTGAACACTGAAGCTTTCTTT. Amino acids: CASSYKGPLNTEAFF.

CDR3 coding DNA: TGTGCCAGCAGAACAGGGGGCGGGTTCACTGAAGCTTTCTTT. Its translation: CASRTGGGFTEAFF. The chain combines TRBV28 with TRBJ1-1, with TRBD1 matching over 9 bases. The CDR3 has 14 residues. V dropped 6 bases and J dropped 4; count of bases not matched to a gene: 6. Germline CDR1 reads MDHEN; CDR2 reads SYDVKM.

The table lists this clone with a count of one. The chain employs TRBV5-6 and TRBJ1-2, with D maybe TRBD1 (5 bases). From germline, CDR1 is SGHDT and CDR2 YYEEEE. The CDR3 is made up of 15 amino acids. V lost 2 bases and J 8 bases, leaving 19 bases between the germline ends. The CDR3 region has the DNA TGTGCCAGCAGCTTAAGGGGCCCACCCGTAGGGGGCTACACCTTC. Translating it yields CASSLRGPPVGGYTF.

V usage is TRBV9 and J usage is TRBJ1-4, with D tentatively TRBD1 (6 bases). Per germline, CDR1 SGDLS and CDR2 YYNGEE. The V end lost 1 base, the J end lost 5 bases, and 12 bases lay between the germline ends. The CDR3 runs 15 residues. DNA of the CDR3: TGTGCCAGCAGCGTATGGGGAGGGGGGAATGAAAAACTGTTTTTT. This gives the protein CASSVWGGGNEKLFF.

This rearrangement joins TRBV5-1 to TRBJ2-1; 10 bases line up with TRBD2. After removal of 4 bases from V and 7 bases from J, the junction contained 5 bases not matched to a gene. This CDR3 contains 14 residues. The germline V gene has CDR1 SGHRS and CDR2 YFSETQ. The DNA for the CDR3 is TGCGCCAGCAGCCCAGGGACTAGCGAGAATGAGCAGTTCTTC. Protein product: CASSPGTSENEQFF.

The V and J genes are TRBV9 and TRBJ2-1; the D gene is possibly TRBD1 (6 bases). V was cut by 2 bases and J by 0 bases, with 21 bases left in between. Per germline, CDR1 SGDLS and CDR2 YYNGEE. The CDR3 has 19 amino acids. CDR3 nucleotides: TGTGCCAGCAGCGTGCTCCCAGGGGCGATCTCGAGCTCCTACAATGAGCAGTTCTTC. This translates into CASSVLPGAISSSYNEQFF.

The chain has TRBV28 and TRBJ2-1; D remains ambiguous. The CDR3 consists of 13 residues. CDR1 is MDHEN and CDR2 is SYDVKM in the germline V gene. V dropped 3 bases and J dropped 9 bases, with 12 bases sitting between them. CDR3 sequence reads: CASSFLKSTEQFF. CDR3 bases: TGTGCCAGCAGTTTTCTGAAGTCTACTGAGCAGTTCTTC. Filled out from reference TRBV28 and TRBJ2-1, the complete variable domain reads DVKVTQSSRYLVKRTGEKVFLECVQDMDHENMFWYRQDPGLGLRLIYFSYDVKMKEKGDIPEGYSVSREKKERFSLILESASTNQTSMYLCASSFLKSTEQFFGPGTRLTVL.